These 30 T cell receptor beta chains originate from one sample sequenced in a study of lymphopenia after photon versus proton radiotherapy. Some clones are missing from TCRdb's copy, which holds only in-frame ones; the method was immunoSEQ multiplex PCR. The table lists fewer than 20,000 clones, more than 90% of them singletons. This specimen was peripheral blood, taken from a patient treated with photon-based radiotherapy. Receptors originate from a woman between 35 and 50 years old with cholangiocarcinoma.

The count of this clone is one. The chain combines TRBV29-1 with TRBJ2-7; D tentatively fits TRBD1 or TRBD2 (5 bases each). The ends were cut back, 0 bases at V and 7 bases at J, with 7 bases in the middle. The CDR3 is 11 residues long. Germline CDR1 and CDR2: SQVTM and ANQGSEA. CDR3 nucleotides: TGCAGCGTTGAAGAGGGGGTAGAGCAGTACTTC. It codes for CSVEEGVEQYF.

The V and J genes are TRBV7-3 and TRBJ2-6; 9 nucleotides align to TRBD1. With 5 bases clipped from V and 1 base from J, the junction kept 6 bases outside the gene matches. This CDR3 region has 17 residues. Germline V gives CDR1 SGHTA, CDR2 FQGTGA. CDR3 nucleotide sequence: TGTGCCAGCAGCCCTCCGACAGGGGGGTCTGGGGCCAACGTCCTGACTTTC. Encoded protein: CASSPPTGGSGANVLTF.

V and J are TRBV28 and TRBJ1-2, with unresolved D. The CDR3 is 13 residues long. The V gene's germline CDR1 is MDHEN and CDR2 SYDVKM. Trimming left V 4 bases short and J 1 base short, with 7 bases between. In nucleotides, the CDR3 is TGTGCCAGCAGTTCAACAGTTAACTATGGCTACACCTTC. Translating it yields CASSSTVNYGYTF.

The chain is built from TRBV30 and TRBJ1-5; 10 nucleotides line up with TRBD1. The CDR3 length is 15 residues. V lost 0 bases and J lost 5; bases outside the gene matches: 4. The V gene's germline CDR1 is GTSNPN and CDR2 SVGIG (reference sequence). The CDR3 DNA is TGTGCCTGGAGTGTACGGGGACAGGGGTATCAGCCCCAGCATTTT. Translating gives CAWSVRGQGYQPQHF.

The gene calls are TRBV30 and TRBJ1-1; D is ambiguous. CDR3 size: 13 residues. Trimming stripped 4 bases from V and 1 base from J, with 10 bases between. CDR1 GTSNPN and CDR2 SVGIG come from the germline V gene (reference sequence). CDR3 sequence: CAWILERNTEAFF. The CDR3 DNA reads TGTGCCTGGATTTTGGAACGGAACACTGAAGCTTTCTTT.

This chain joins TRBV20-1 and TRBJ1-3, with D possibly being TRBD1 (5 bases). This CDR3 region has 11 residues. The germline V gene encodes CDR1 DFQATT and CDR2 SNEGSKA (reference sequence). The V gene lost 4 bases and the J gene lost 8 bases, with 9 bases spanning the gap. This CDR3 reads CSANRGDTIYF. CDR3 sequence (DNA): TGCAGTGCTAATCGAGGGGACACCATATATTTT.

This chain uses TRBV7-9 with TRBJ1-1; TRBD1 might be the D (6 bases). From germline, CDR1 is SEHNR and CDR2 FQNEAQ (reference sequence). The CDR3 contains 15 residues. V was pared by 4 bases and J by 1 base, with 13 bases between. The CDR3 nucleotides are TGTGCCAGCAGCTCACCTGAGGGGGAGAACACTGAAGCTTTCTTT. Encoded protein: CASSSPEGENTEAFF.

V and J are TRBV7-2 and TRBJ1-5; maybe TRBD1 (6 bases). Trimming took off 5 bases at V and 7 bases at J, with 15 bases between the two ends. The CDR3 sequence is 14 residues long. Germline values: CDR1 SGHTA, CDR2 FQGNSA. This CDR3 is CASSAPRGGQPQHF. The DNA for the CDR3 is TGTGCCAGCAGCGCACCTCGGGGGGGCCAGCCCCAGCATTTT.

This clone was found once. The chain employs TRBV19 and TRBJ1-3; D is unresolved. Trimming took 8 bases from V and 3 from J, leaving 11 bases between them. The CDR3 spans 13 residues. Germline values: CDR1 LNHDA, CDR2 SQIVND (reference sequence). This chain's CDR3 is CASAPLDGNTIYF. The CDR3 coding sequence is TGTGCCAGTGCACCGTTAGATGGAAACACCATATATTTT.

V usage is TRBV19 and J usage is TRBJ2-6; unclear D gene. The length of the CDR3 is 16 residues. CDR1 is LNHDA, CDR2 SQIVND, per germline (reference sequence). Trimming removed 2 bases from V and 0 bases from J, with 8 bases in between. CDR3 DNA sequence: TGTGCCAGTAGTATAAAGGGTCCCTCTGGGGCCAACGTCCTGACTTTC. This encodes CASSIKGPSGANVLTF. Full variable domain (remainder filled in from reference TRBV19 and TRBJ2-6): DGGITQSPKYLFRKEGQNVTLSCEQNLNHDAMYWYRQDPGQGLRLIYYSQIVNDFQKGDIAEGYSVSREKKESFPLTVTSAQKNPTAFYLCASSIKGPSGANVLTFGAGSRLTVL.

This chain links TRBV10-3 with TRBJ2-1; 9 bases map to TRBD2. V shed 3 bases, J shed 4 bases, and the junction held 7 bases outside the gene matches. The CDR3 is 16 amino acids. CDR1 ENHRY and CDR2 SYGVKD come from the germline V gene. The CDR3 loop reads CAISDHSGGLYNEQFF. DNA of the CDR3: TGTGCCATCAGTGACCATAGCGGGGGATTGTACAATGAGCAGTTCTTC.

V is TRBV9 and J is TRBJ1-4; no reliable D call. Trimming removed 2 bases at V and 7 bases at J, with 12 bases between. In germline, CDR1 is SGDLS, CDR2 YYNGEE. This CDR3 spans 14 amino acids. The CDR3 DNA reads TGTGCCAGCAGCGTGGCCGTTTCGGGTGAAAAACTGTTTTTT. This codes for CASSVAVSGEKLFF.

The gene calls are TRBV5-1 and TRBJ1-1; D gene unclear. Germline V gene data show CDR1 as SGHRS and CDR2 as YFSETQ. The CDR3 consists of 13 residues. V was trimmed by 2 bases and J by 7 bases, leaving 12 bases between them. The CDR3 loop reads CASSFGLRNEAFF. CDR3 in DNA: TGCGCCAGCAGCTTTGGTCTCCGAAATGAAGCTTTCTTT.

The chain has TRBV7-8 and TRBJ2-5, with 14 bases that match TRBD2. This CDR3 contains 16 residues. The ends lost 2 bases at V and 12 bases at J; junction bases unmatched: 11. Germline CDR1 is SGHVS and CDR2 is FQNEAQ. The CDR3 nucleotides are TGTGCCAGCAGCTTACAAGGCCCGGGACTAGCGGGGGTAAAGTACTTC. Encoded protein: CASSLQGPGLAGVKYF.

This sequence joins TRBV5-1 and TRBJ1-1; D is perhaps TRBD1 (5 bases). CDR1 SGHRS and CDR2 YFSETQ come from the germline V gene. The CDR3 contains 13 residues. The germline V and J ends were trimmed by 7 bases and 3 bases, with 13 bases remaining between them. The CDR3 loop is CASSSQGYTEAFF. DNA of the CDR3: TGCGCCAGCTCATCCCAGGGCTACACTGAAGCTTTCTTT.

This chain links TRBV25-1 with TRBJ2-7; 7 bases line up with TRBD1. The CDR3 sequence is 12 residues long. With V trimmed by 6 bases and J by 2 bases, 1 base remained unmatched. Germline CDR1 is MGHDK and CDR2 is SYGVNS. The CDR3 loop is CASSDRAYEQYF. CDR3 DNA: TGTGCCAGCAGCGACAGGGCCTACGAGCAGTACTTC.

The CDR3 coding sequence is TGTGCCAGCTCACCACAGGGGAGAAAGACAACTAATGAAAAACTGTTTTTT. This gives the protein CASSPQGRKTTNEKLFF. The chain joins TRBV18 to TRBJ1-4; perhaps TRBD1 as D (5 bases). Per the germline V gene, CDR1 is KGHSH and CDR2 is LQKENI. This CDR3 has 17 residues. V lost 1 base and J lost 0, with 12 bases in between.

The chain uses TRBV23-1 and TRBJ1-5; D gene uncertain. TRBV23-1 is filed as an ORF, its function uncertain. The V end was cut by 4 bases, the J end by 6 bases, with 7 bases between. CDR3 length: 12 residues. The CDR3 region is CASSPLIQPQHF. In DNA, the CDR3 is TGCGCCAGCAGTCCCCTGATTCAGCCCCAGCATTTT.

The chain is built from TRBV7-2 and TRBJ1-5; D is unclear. The V end lost 5 bases, the J end lost 0 bases, and 11 bases lay between the germline ends. Per the germline V gene, CDR1 is SGHTA and CDR2 is FQGNSA. CDR3 length: 15 amino acids. CDR3 region: CASSPSDNSNQPQHF. CDR3 sequence (DNA): TGTGCCAGCAGCCCCTCGGATAATAGCAATCAGCCCCAGCATTTT.

V and J are TRBV28 and TRBJ1-1; 8 bases align to TRBD1. In germline, CDR1 is MDHEN, CDR2 SYDVKM. V was pared by 5 bases and J by 9 bases, with 11 bases of the junction left unmatched. The CDR3 has 14 amino acids. Written as DNA, the CDR3 is TGTGCCAGCAGTCCTACAGGGGGTAGTAATAAAGCTTTCTTT. Its protein is CASSPTGGSNKAFF.

The gene calls are TRBV6-5 and TRBJ1-2; 7 bases match TRBD1. The junction had 10 bases not matched to a gene; V was cut back by 2 bases and J by 13 bases. CDR3 length: 13 residues. Germline CDR1 reads MNHEY; CDR2 reads SVGAGI. The CDR3: CASSYGRDSSFTF. Written as DNA, the CDR3 is TGTGCCAGCAGTTACGGCCGGGACAGCTCCTTCACCTTC.

V gene TRBV4-2 combines with J gene TRBJ2-7; 9 nucleotides align to TRBD2. There are 15 residues in the CDR3. The germline V gene has CDR1 LGHNA and CDR2 YNFKEQ. Unmatched junction bases numbered 7, after V lost 3 bases and J lost 4 bases. This CDR3 is CASSQGGGGAYEQYF. The CDR3 bases are TGTGCCAGCAGCCAGGGCGGGGGGGGAGCTTACGAGCAGTACTTC.

This sequence joins TRBV5-1 and TRBJ1-2, with 8 bases lining up with TRBD1. This CDR3 has 13 residues. J gave up 8 bases and V 5 bases, and 8 bases lay outside the gene matches. CDR1 SGHRS and CDR2 YFSETQ come from the germline V gene. CDR3 nucleotides: TGCGCCAGCAGGAGACAGGGGTCGTGGGGCTACACCTTC. Its protein is CASRRQGSWGYTF. Together with reference TRBV5-1 and TRBJ1-2, the CDR3 gives the full variable domain: KAGVTQTPRYLIKTRGQQVTLSCSPISGHRSVSWYQQTPGQGLQFLFEYFSETQRNKGNFPGRFSGRQFSNSRSEMNVSTLELGDSALYLCASRRQGSWGYTFGSGTRLTVV.

V gene TRBV18 combines with J gene TRBJ2-7; D perhaps matches TRBD1 (6 bases). CDR3 length equals 13 residues. Trimming left V 3 bases short and J 5 bases short, with 11 bases between. Germline-derived CDR1 and CDR2 are KGHSH and LQKENI. The CDR3 DNA follows: TGTGCCAGCTCACCGGCCAGGGACAACGAGCAGTACTTC. Amino acids: CASSPARDNEQYF.

CDR3 protein: CASSGTGGMAQHF. As DNA, the CDR3 is TGTGCCAGCAGTGGGACAGGGGGCATGGCCCAGCATTTT. V gene TRBV2 combines with J gene TRBJ1-5; 11 bases are shared with TRBD1. After removal of 4 bases from V and 11 bases from J, the junction contained 4 bases not matched to a gene. The CDR3 contains 13 residues. CDR1 is SNHLY and CDR2 is FYNNEI in the germline V gene.

The chain is built from TRBV18 and TRBJ1-5; the match to TRBD1 covers 7 bases. Germline V CDR1 and CDR2: KGHSH, LQKENI. The CDR3 is made up of 13 amino acids. V gave up 5 bases and J gave up 9 bases; unmatched junction bases: 7. This CDR3 is CASSSRGAGPQHF. For the CDR3, the DNA is TGTGCCAGCTCATCCAGGGGGGCAGGGCCCCAGCATTTT.

This clone was recorded a few times. The CDR3 is CASRLAGVHHDEQYF. In nucleotides, the CDR3 is TGTGCCAGCAGGTTAGCGGGGGTCCACCACGACGAGCAGTACTTC. The chain carries TRBV5-4 and TRBJ2-7; 9 nucleotides match TRBD2. The germline V gene encodes CDR1 SGHNT and CDR2 YYREEE (reference sequence). CDR3 size: 15 residues. J gave up 5 bases and V 5 bases, and 11 bases lay outside the gene matches.

The genes are TRBV11-2 and TRBJ2-7; D is possibly TRBD1 (6 bases). V shed 1 base and J shed 4 bases, with 11 bases lying between them. CDR3 length: 14 residues. Germline CDR1 and CDR2: SGHAT and FQNNGV. The CDR3, as DNA: TGTGCCAGCAGCTTAGGTGCAGGGGCTTACGAGCAGTACTTC. This translates into CASSLGAGAYEQYF.

The chain carries TRBV19 and TRBJ1-1; 10 positions match TRBD1. Germline V gene sequence: CDR1 LNHDA, CDR2 SQIVND (reference sequence). The J segment lost 4 bases and the V segment lost 3 bases, leaving 2 bases of the junction unmatched. The CDR3 covers 14 residues. The CDR3 protein is CASSIDRGPTEAFF. DNA for the CDR3: TGTGCCAGTAGTATTGACAGGGGGCCCACTGAAGCTTTCTTT.

The chain joins TRBV27 to TRBJ2-7; 8 bases fit TRBD2. Trimming at V came to 4 bases and at J to 4 bases, leaving 6 bases not matched to a gene. The CDR3 covers 14 residues. Germline V CDR1 and CDR2: MNHEY, SMNVEV (reference sequence). CDR3 sequence reads: CASSSGGPWYEQYF. CDR3 in DNA: TGTGCCAGCAGTTCGGGGGGGCCATGGTACGAGCAGTACTTC.